The sequence of this TCR beta chain was determined in a study of T cell changes during pregnancy in multiple sclerosis. Some clones are missing from TCRdb's copy, which holds only in-frame ones; the method was immunoSEQ multiplex PCR. Of roughly 32,000 clones detected, 80% to 90% appear once; the ten largest clones hold roughly 3.5%. The CDR3 has 14 residues. Trimming at V came to 2 bases and at J to 4 bases, leaving 0 bases not matched to a gene. Germline V gene lookup returns CDR1 MRHNA and CDR2 SNTAGT. The receptor was isolated from a female donor with multiple sclerosis, enrolled in a pregnancy study. The V and J genes are TRBV6-4 and TRBJ2-3, with 10 positions matching TRBD1. The sequenced sample was CD8+ T cells from peripheral blood mononuclear cells, obtained in the third trimester of pregnancy. The CDR3 here is CASSDGQGADTQYF. The CDR3 DNA follows: TGTGCCAGCAGTGACGGACAGGGGGCAGATACGCAGTATTTT.